This TCR beta chain was sequenced for a study of OX40 agonist ivuxolimab in advanced cancers. Findings and caveats of the study: Expanded clones were, on average, more numerous among CD8+ T cells than CD4+.

This clone occurred once. Its cognate antigen is unknown. The data were produced by immunoSEQ multiplex PCR, yet TCRdb's version contains in-frame clones alone and is incomplete. Found here are under 100,000 clones, 70% to 85% of them singletons; the top ten hold roughly 5%. The ends were cut back, 4 bases at V and 0 bases at J, with 10 bases in the middle. In germline, CDR1 is MNHEY, CDR2 SMNVEV (reference sequence). CDR3 length: 15 residues. The sequence was collected from an adult with an advanced solid tumor such as melanoma, head and neck, liver or kidney cancer. The sample was CD4+ or CD8+ T cells sorted from blood, taken in a trial of the OX40 agonist ivuxolimab. The chain employs TRBV27 and TRBJ1-5; D call uncertain. In DNA, the CDR3 is TGTGCCAGCAGTTCAGGACGGATTAGCAATCAGCCCCAGCATTTT. Amino acids: CASSSGRISNQPQHF.